The 25 T cell receptor beta chains listed next were all sequenced from one sample in a study of blood T cell repertoires in COVID-19. Using immunoSEQ multiplex PCR, the repertoire was profiled, and TCRdb retains in-frame clones only, with some absent. This table has about 280,000 clones, approximately 88% appearing once. The specimen was PBMCs or T cells enriched from blood (not recorded which). The source of these receptors is a woman under 40 who had recovered from COVID-19.

This rearrangement joins TRBV28 to TRBJ2-1, with D possibly matching TRBD1 (6 bases). Germline loops: CDR1 MDHEN, CDR2 SYDVKM. With 5 bases removed from V and 0 bases from J, the gap between germline ends came to 17 bases. CDR3 size: 17 residues. The CDR3 reads CASSLTGLVISYNEQFF. The CDR3 bases are TGTGCCAGCAGTCTCACAGGGTTGGTTATCTCCTACAATGAGCAGTTCTTC.

This clone appeared a few times. The chain carries TRBV11-2 and TRBJ1-3; a possible D gene is TRBD1 (6 bases). Germline CDR1 reads SGHAT; CDR2 reads FQNNGV. The V and J ends lost 5 bases and 0 bases respectively, with 8 bases between them. The CDR3 loop spans 14 amino acids. CDR3 DNA: TGTGCCAGCAGCCCAGGGGTCTCTGGAAACACCATATATTTT. Translating gives CASSPGVSGNTIYF.

CDR3 nucleotides: TGCAGCGTCGGACAGGGTCGGTCCTACGAGCAGTACTTC. Its translation is CSVGQGRSYEQYF. The chain couples TRBV29-1 to TRBJ2-7; 8 positions match TRBD1. After removal of 6 bases from V and 1 base from J, the junction contained 5 bases not matched to a gene. Germline lookup yields CDR1 SQVTM and CDR2 ANQGSEA. This CDR3 contains 13 residues.

V is TRBV19 and J is TRBJ1-2; perhaps TRBD1 as D (5 bases). CDR3 length: 17 residues. CDR1 LNHDA and CDR2 SQIVND come from the germline V gene (reference sequence). Trimming stripped 2 bases from V and 0 bases from J, with 16 bases between. The CDR3 region has the DNA TGTGCCAGTAGTATAAGGTTCGTCCGGGGGGCTAACTATGGCTACACCTTC. The encoded protein is CASSIRFVRGANYGYTF.

This clone was observed once. The CDR3: CASSYRPAAYNSPLHF. In DNA, the CDR3 is TGTGCCAGCAGTTACCGCCCAGCGGCATATAATTCACCCCTCCACTTT. The chain recombines TRBV6-5 with TRBJ1-6, with D hard to call. In germline, CDR1 is MNHEY, CDR2 SVGAGI. The CDR3 runs 16 residues. The V end lost 2 bases, the J end lost 4 bases, and 12 bases lay between the germline ends.

The gene calls are TRBV6-5 and TRBJ1-1, with D hard to call. Trimming removed 0 bases at V and 8 bases at J, with 7 bases between. This CDR3 contains 12 residues. Germline CDR1 MNHEY, CDR2 SVGAGI. The CDR3 protein is CASSYSSREAFF. The DNA of the CDR3 is TGTGCCAGCAGTTACTCATCACGGGAAGCTTTCTTT.

This clone has just one count. V is TRBV7-9 and J is TRBJ1-1, with D possibly matching TRBD1 (5 bases). This CDR3 is 11 amino acids long. Trimming took 4 bases from V and 7 from J, leaving 7 bases between them. CDR1 SEHNR and CDR2 FQNEAQ come from the germline V gene (reference sequence). This CDR3 is CASSYTGEAFF. As DNA, the CDR3 is TGTGCCAGCAGCTACACAGGTGAAGCTTTCTTT.

This chain links TRBV10-3 with TRBJ2-3; D remains ambiguous. V shed 10 bases and J shed 4 bases, with 12 bases lying between them. Germline-derived CDR1 and CDR2 are ENHRY and SYGVKD. There are 12 residues in the CDR3. The CDR3 bases are TGTGCCACCTCATATGAGGCAGATACGCAGTATTTT. It is translated as CATSYEADTQYF.

For the CDR3, the DNA is TGTGCCAGCAGCCGCCCTAACTTGGTCTCTGGAAACACCATATATTTT. This gives the protein CASSRPNLVSGNTIYF. This chain joins TRBV3-1 (or the pseudogene TRBV3-2) and TRBJ1-3, with D hard to call. This CDR3 region has 16 residues. V was trimmed by 4 bases and J by 0 bases, leaving 13 bases between them. Germline V lookup: CDR1 LGHDT, CDR2 YNNKEL (reference sequence).

In its sample, this clone was seen a few times. The chain recombines TRBV28 with TRBJ2-4; 8 nucleotides line up with TRBD2. J gave up 0 bases and V 3 bases, and 13 bases lay outside the gene matches. This CDR3 is 19 amino acids long. Germline-derived CDR1 and CDR2 are MDHEN and SYDVKM. Here the CDR3 DNA reads TGTGCCAGCAGTTTCCCGAGGGCGGGGGGCACCCTAGCCAAAAACATTCAGTACTTC. Protein: CASSFPRAGGTLAKNIQYF.

The V and J genes are TRBV19 and TRBJ2-2; D not certain. The CDR3 consists of 15 residues. Trimming removed 2 bases at V and 0 bases at J, with 7 bases between. Per the germline V gene, CDR1 is LNHDA and CDR2 is SQIVND (reference sequence). In DNA form, the CDR3 reads TGTGCCAGTAGTATAACACCCACGAACACCGGGGAGCTGTTTTTT. Translation: CASSITPTNTGELFF. The complete variable domain, with remaining parts taken from reference TRBV19 and TRBJ2-2, reads DGGITQSPKYLFRKEGQNVTLSCEQNLNHDAMYWYRQDPGQGLRLIYYSQIVNDFQKGDIAEGYSVSREKKESFPLTVTSAQKNPTAFYLCASSITPTNTGELFFGEGSRLTVL.

The rearrangement uses TRBV18 and TRBJ1-5; TRBD1 might be the D (6 bases). Germline V gives CDR1 KGHSH, CDR2 LQKENI. The V end lost 3 bases, the J end lost 7 bases, and 10 bases lay between the germline ends. CDR3 length equals 13 residues. CDR3 nucleotides: TGTGCCAGCTCACCCAGGGGAAGCCAGCCCCAGCATTTT. It codes for CASSPRGSQPQHF. Using reference TRBV18 and TRBJ1-5 for the parts outside the CDR3, the full variable domain is NAGVMQNPRHLVRRRGQEARLRCSPMKGHSHVYWYRQLPEEGLKFMVYLQKENIIDESGMPKERFSAEFPKEGPSILRIQQVVRGDSAAYFCASSPRGSQPQHFGDGTRLSIL.

In DNA form, the CDR3 reads TGTGCCAGCAGTTTACAGGCAGGAAACACTGAAGCTTTCTTT. It codes for CASSLQAGNTEAFF. The chain uses TRBV27 and TRBJ1-1; D is undetermined. The CDR3 consists of 14 residues. Germline V gene data show CDR1 as MNHEY and CDR2 as SMNVEV (reference sequence). V was cut by 2 bases and J by 2 bases, with 9 bases left in between.

This clone appeared a few times. The chain uses TRBV5-6 and TRBJ1-6, with D possibly TRBD1 on 6 matching bases. Trimming left V 2 bases short and J 4 bases short, with 13 bases between. Germline V CDR1 and CDR2: SGHDT, YYEEEE. This CDR3 has 16 residues. In DNA, the CDR3 is TGTGCCAGCAGCTTATTCGGGACATCTTATAATTCACCCCTCCACTTT. It specifies CASSLFGTSYNSPLHF.

The chain links TRBV4-3 to TRBJ2-1; maybe TRBD2 (6 bases). V dropped 1 base and J dropped 9 bases, with 16 bases sitting between them. Germline lookup yields CDR1 LGHNA and CDR2 YSLEER. This CDR3 region has 15 residues. The CDR3 region is CASSQVGGLGGEQFF. The CDR3 region has the DNA TGCGCCAGCAGCCAAGTCGGGGGACTCGGCGGTGAGCAGTTCTTC.

The chain combines TRBV9 with TRBJ2-7; D is perhaps TRBD1 (5 bases). The CDR3 is 12 residues long. With 4 bases removed from V and 5 bases from J, the gap between germline ends came to 10 bases. Germline V gene sequence: CDR1 SGDLS, CDR2 YYNGEE. CDR3 bases: TGTGCCAGCAGCCCCACAGGTAACGAGCAGTACTTC. Its protein is CASSPTGNEQYF.

The chain combines TRBV28 with TRBJ1-6; D not resolved. CDR3 size: 16 residues. Germline V gene sequence: CDR1 MDHEN, CDR2 SYDVKM. V was pared by 1 base and J by 10 bases, with 17 bases between. DNA of the CDR3: TGTGCCAGCAGTTTATTTAGTTTCGGAGAAAGCTCACCCCTCCACTTT. Amino acid sequence: CASSLFSFGESSPLHF.

The chain couples TRBV29-1 to TRBJ1-6; the match to TRBD1 covers 9 bases. Germline V gives CDR1 SQVTM, CDR2 ANQGSEA. V trimming: 6 bases; J trimming: 6 bases; junction bases outside the gene matches: 12. This CDR3 comprises 16 residues. The CDR3 reads CSVPRVGTGCNSPLHF. The CDR3 DNA reads as TGCAGCGTCCCCAGAGTCGGGACAGGGTGTAATTCACCCCTCCACTTT. Drawing the rest from reference TRBV29-1 and TRBJ1-6, the complete variable domain is SAVISQKPSRDICQRGTSLTIQCQVDSQVTMMFWYRQQPGQSLTLIATANQGSEATYESGFVIDKFPISRPNLTFSTLTVSNMSPEDSSIYLCSVPRVGTGCNSPLHFGNGTRLTVT.

The rearrangement links TRBV19 to TRBJ1-4; D is unresolved. In germline, CDR1 is LNHDA, CDR2 SQIVND (reference sequence). The CDR3 totals 14 residues. V was trimmed by 4 bases and J by 10 bases, leaving 16 bases between them. CDR3 protein: CASSKNPGGGKLFF. The CDR3 nucleotides read TGTGCCAGTAGTAAGAATCCAGGAGGCGGAAAACTGTTTTTT.

The chain carries TRBV5-4 and TRBJ2-6; the D gene is possibly TRBD2 (5 bases). Germline lookup yields CDR1 SGHNT and CDR2 YYREEE (reference sequence). Trimming removed 4 bases from V and 6 bases from J, with 14 bases in between. This CDR3 has 15 residues. In nucleotides, the CDR3 is TGTGCCAGCAGCCAGGAAGGAGGTATGGCCAACGTCCTGACTTTC. Its protein is CASSQEGGMANVLTF. Drawing the rest from reference TRBV5-4 and TRBJ2-6, the complete variable domain is ETGVTQSPTHLIKTRGQQVTLRCSSQSGHNTVSWYQQALGQGPQFIFQYYREEENGRGNFPPRFSGLQFPNYSSELNVNALELDDSALYLCASSQEGGMANVLTFGAGSRLTVL.

The rearrangement uses TRBV10-2 and TRBJ2-2; 8 bases align to TRBD2. CDR1 and CDR2 (germline): WSHSY, SAAADI. With 5 bases clipped from V and 6 bases from J, the junction kept 2 bases outside the gene matches. The CDR3 spans 13 residues. The CDR3 loop is CASSLAGPGELFF. The CDR3 region has the DNA TGCGCCAGCAGTTTAGCGGGACCCGGGGAGCTGTTTTTT.

The chain joins TRBV27 to TRBJ2-3; TRBD1 matches 12 bases. J was trimmed by 4 bases and V by 4 bases; bases with no gene match: 6. The CDR3 sequence is 16 residues long. Germline V gene sequence: CDR1 MNHEY, CDR2 SMNVEV (reference sequence). The CDR3 loop is CASSSPGQGASDTQYF. The CDR3 DNA reads as TGTGCCAGCAGTTCCCCGGGACAGGGGGCCTCAGATACGCAGTATTTT.

This chain uses TRBV5-6 with TRBJ2-3; no clear D. This CDR3 is built from 16 residues. The V end was cut by 2 bases, the J end by 1 base, with 14 bases between. The germline V gene has CDR1 SGHDT and CDR2 YYEEEE. CDR3 DNA sequence: TGTGCCAGCAGCTTTGTTGGCAGGAAAGGCACAGATACGCAGTATTTT. Its protein product is CASSFVGRKGTDTQYF.

The V gene is TRBV19, the J gene TRBJ2-6, with 8 positions matching TRBD2. Germline CDR1 is LNHDA and CDR2 is SQIVND (reference sequence). The CDR3 is made up of 18 amino acids. Losses at the gene ends were 3 bases for V and 0 bases for J; bases not matched to a gene: 7. Here the CDR3 DNA reads TGTGCCAGTAGTATTGACCTAGCGGGTTTCTCTGGGGCCAACGTCCTGACTTTC. Translated: CASSIDLAGFSGANVLTF.

This sequence joins TRBV7-9 and TRBJ2-1; D gene uncertain. V lost 5 bases, J lost 8 bases, and 7 bases lay in between. The germline gives CDR1 SEHNR, CDR2 FQNEAQ (reference sequence). CDR3 length equals 11 residues. This chain's CDR3 is CASSPLDEQFF. The CDR3 bases are TGTGCCAGCAGCCCCCTCGATGAGCAGTTCTTC.